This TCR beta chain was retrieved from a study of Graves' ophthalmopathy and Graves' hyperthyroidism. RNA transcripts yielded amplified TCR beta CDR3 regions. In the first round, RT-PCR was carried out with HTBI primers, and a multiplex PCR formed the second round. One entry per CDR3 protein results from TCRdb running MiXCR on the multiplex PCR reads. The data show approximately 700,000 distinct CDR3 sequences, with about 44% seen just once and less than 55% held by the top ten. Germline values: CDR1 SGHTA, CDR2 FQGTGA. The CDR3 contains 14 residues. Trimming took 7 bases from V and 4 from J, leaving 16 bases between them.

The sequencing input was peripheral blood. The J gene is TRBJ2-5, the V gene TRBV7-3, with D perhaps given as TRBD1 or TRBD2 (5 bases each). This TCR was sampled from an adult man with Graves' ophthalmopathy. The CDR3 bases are TGTGCCAGCACGCGTATGGGACCGGGAGAGACCCAGTACTTC. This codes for CASTRMGPGETQYF. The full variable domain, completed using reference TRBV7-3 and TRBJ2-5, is GAGVSQTPSNKVTEKGKYVELRCDPISGHTALYWYRQSLGQGPEFLIYFQGTGAADDSGLPNDRFFAVRPEGSVSTLKIQRTERGDSAVYLCASTRMGPGETQYFGPGTRLLVL.